This record looks at one TCR beta chain sequence and its context. In the same sample, other DNA sequences code for this CDR3. The data were obtained in a study of shared clonotypes between healthy human individuals. Across the study: The people who gave samples were a couple of women and a few men aged 18 to 49.

Germline V gene lookup returns CDR1 SGHTA and CDR2 FQGTGA. V gave up 5 bases and J gave up 6 bases; unmatched junction bases: 7. This CDR3 region has 15 residues. Method: immunoSEQ multiplex PCR; TCRdb's copy keeps in-frame clones and lacks some. The data contain 600,000 to 800,000 clones, 55% to 80% of them singletons. The source of this sequence is a woman in her 30s in good health. V is TRBV7-3 and J is TRBJ2-1; 10 bases line up with TRBD2. The sequencing sample was made of memory CD4+ T cells sorted from blood. As to subset: CD45RA-negative fraction. The CDR3 sequence is CASSLGASGSNEQFF. The CDR3 nucleotides read TGTGCCAGCAGCCTAGGGGCTAGCGGGAGCAATGAGCAGTTCTTC. Based on the CDR3 plus reference TRBV7-3 and TRBJ2-1, the full variable domain is GAGVSQTPSNKVTEKGKYVELRCDPISGHTALYWYRQSLGQGPEFLIYFQGTGAADDSGLPNDRFFAVRPEGSVSTLKIQRTERGDSAVYLCASSLGASGSNEQFFGPGTRLTVL.